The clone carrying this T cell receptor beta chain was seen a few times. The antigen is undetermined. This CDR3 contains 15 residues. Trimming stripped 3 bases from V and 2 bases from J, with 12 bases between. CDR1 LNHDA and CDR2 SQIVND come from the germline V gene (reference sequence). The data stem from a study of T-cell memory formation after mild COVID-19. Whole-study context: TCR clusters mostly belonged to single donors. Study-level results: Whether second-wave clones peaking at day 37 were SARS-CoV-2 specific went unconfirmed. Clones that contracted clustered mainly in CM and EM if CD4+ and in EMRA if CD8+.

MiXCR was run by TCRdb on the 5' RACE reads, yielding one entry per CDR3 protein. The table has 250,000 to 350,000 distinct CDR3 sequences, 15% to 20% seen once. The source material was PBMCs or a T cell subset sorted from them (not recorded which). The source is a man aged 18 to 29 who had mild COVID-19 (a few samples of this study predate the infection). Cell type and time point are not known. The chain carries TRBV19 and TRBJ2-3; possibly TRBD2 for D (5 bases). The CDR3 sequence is CASSMVAGYTDTQYF. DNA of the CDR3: TGTGCCAGTAGTATGGTGGCGGGCTACACAGATACGCAGTATTTT.